This T cell receptor (beta chain) was obtained from a study of T cells in localized non-small cell lung cancer. Notes on the study in general: Heterogeneity remains possible, as sequencing covered one tumor region only. It was uninvolved adjacent lung that showed the highest T cell clonality, exceeding tumor. A median of approximately 54 clones ranked among the top 100 in tumor appeared in adjacent lung.

Generated by immunoSEQ multiplex PCR, the TCRdb table keeps only in-frame clones and is missing some. The sample has about 21,000 clones, about 85% seen once; the top ten hold more than 15%. About this clone itself: What it recognizes is unknown.

CDR3 length equals 13 residues. The V end lost 4 bases, the J end lost 11 bases, and 17 bases lay between the germline ends. Per germline, CDR1 SGHVS and CDR2 FNYEAQ. Material: PBMCs, obtained before any cancer treatment. This TCR derives from a woman aged 35-70 years with stage II squamous cell lung carcinoma. This chain links TRBV7-6 with TRBJ2-5, with D perhaps assigned TRBD1 or TRBD2 (6 bases each). The CDR3 sequence: CASSSGAPTVQYF. The CDR3, as DNA: TGTGCCAGCAGCTCGGGGGCCCCGACAGTTCAGTACTTC.